A single T cell receptor beta chain is shown here with its context. CDR1 KGHSH and CDR2 LQKENI come from the germline V gene. There are 15 residues in the CDR3. V was pared by 4 bases and J by 0 bases, with 9 bases between. The sample belongs to a study of blood T cell repertoires in COVID-19. Per the original methods: Estimation of nucleated cell counts relied on the amplification of reference gene primers. Repertoires were generated with immunoSEQ multiplex PCR, while TCRdb's copy carries only in-frame clones and drops some. The DNA gave D and trimming, while V, J and clone size come from that table. The table shows roughly 250,000 clones, with more than 75% occurring only once.

This chain uses TRBV18 with TRBJ1-4; D not resolved. Sequenced material: PBMCs or T cells enriched from blood (not recorded which). This sequence was found in a middle-aged woman with acute COVID-19. The CDR3 spells CASSREVPTNEKLFF. In DNA, the CDR3 is TGTGCCAGCTCACGCGAAGTCCCAACTAATGAAAAACTGTTTTTT.